This TCR beta chain was retrieved from a study of OX40 agonist ivuxolimab in advanced cancers. Study information: Every 2 weeks, ivuxolimab was infused into the patients intravenously at between 0.01 and 10 mg/kg. Partial responses were recorded for three patients, including one with hepatocellular carcinoma and two with cutaneous melanoma.

Data came from immunoSEQ multiplex PCR; TCRdb stores just in-frame clones and leaves some out. The sample shows fewer than 60,000 clones, about 80% of them seen only once. Points on this clone: No antigen is known for it.

The germline V gene has CDR1 SGHTA and CDR2 FQGNSA. Trimming pared 5 bases from V and 0 bases from J, leaving 11 bases between. The CDR3 is 15 residues long. Study-wide results and limits: On average, a greater number of expanded clones characterised CD8+ T cells relative to CD4+.

The sample was CD4+ or CD8+ T cells sorted from blood, taken in a trial of the OX40 agonist ivuxolimab. The genes are TRBV7-2 and TRBJ1-5, with D unclear. This clonotype originated in an adult with an advanced solid tumor such as melanoma, head and neck, liver or kidney cancer. CDR3 loop: CASSTRGVSNQPQHF. The CDR3 nucleotides are TGTGCCAGCAGCACCAGAGGAGTTAGCAATCAGCCCCAGCATTTT.